Presented here are 3 T cell receptor beta chains from one specimen sequenced in a study of shared clonotypes between healthy human individuals. TCRdb's table, derived via immunoSEQ multiplex PCR, lists solely in-frame clones and lacks some. The sample lists roughly 2,000,000 clones, about 95% seen once, with under 1.5% in the top ten. Naive CD8 isolation took CD45RO-negative cells positively selected for CCR7 and excluded terminally differentiated effector memory CD45RA+ cells. Sequencing input: naive CD8+ T cells sorted from blood. These receptors all come from a man aged 18 to 29 in good health.

The V gene is TRBV27, the J gene TRBJ2-2; D not resolved. Germline assignment: CDR1 MNHEY and CDR2 SMNVEV (reference sequence). V lost 6 bases and J 2 bases, leaving 4 bases between the germline ends. The CDR3 has 12 amino acids. In DNA form, the CDR3 reads TGTGCCAGCAGGCCAAACACCGGGGAGCTGTTTTTT. Translated, it gives CASRPNTGELFF.

V gene TRBV15 combines with J gene TRBJ2-2; TRBD1 or TRBD2 may be the D gene (6 bases each). The CDR3 length is 15 residues. The germline V gene encodes CDR1 LNHNV and CDR2 YYDKDF (reference sequence). Between the trimmed V and J ends, which lost 6 bases and 6 bases, there was a span of 17 bases. CDR3 sequence: CATRTSGEASGELFF. The CDR3 region has the DNA TGTGCCACCAGGACCTCAGGGGAGGCGTCCGGGGAGCTGTTTTTT.

The chain uses TRBV6-1 and TRBJ2-7, with TRBD1 matching over 7 bases. CDR1 is MNHNS, CDR2 SASEGT, per germline. This CDR3 has 16 amino acids. V gave up 2 bases and J gave up 0 bases; unmatched junction bases: 7. The CDR3 DNA follows: TGTGCCAGCAGTGAAAAGACAGGGCCGAGCTCCTACGAGCAGTACTTC. This sequence encodes CASSEKTGPSSYEQYF.